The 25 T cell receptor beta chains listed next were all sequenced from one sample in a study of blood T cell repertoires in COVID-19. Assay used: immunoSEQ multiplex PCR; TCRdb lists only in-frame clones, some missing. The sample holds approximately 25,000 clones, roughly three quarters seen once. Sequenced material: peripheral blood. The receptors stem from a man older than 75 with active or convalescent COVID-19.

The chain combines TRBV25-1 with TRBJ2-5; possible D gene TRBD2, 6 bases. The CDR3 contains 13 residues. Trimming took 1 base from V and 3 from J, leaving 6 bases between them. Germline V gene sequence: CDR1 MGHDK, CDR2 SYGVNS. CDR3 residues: CASSEWGEETQYF. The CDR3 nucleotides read TGTGCCAGCAGTGAATGGGGGGAAGAGACCCAGTACTTC.

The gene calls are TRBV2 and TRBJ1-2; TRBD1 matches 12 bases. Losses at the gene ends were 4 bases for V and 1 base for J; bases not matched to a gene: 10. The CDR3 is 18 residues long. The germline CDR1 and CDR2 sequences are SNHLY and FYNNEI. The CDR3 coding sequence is TGTGCCAGCAGTGGGGGACAGGGGGCGAGTCTGATTAACTATGGCTACACCTTC. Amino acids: CASSGGQGASLINYGYTF.

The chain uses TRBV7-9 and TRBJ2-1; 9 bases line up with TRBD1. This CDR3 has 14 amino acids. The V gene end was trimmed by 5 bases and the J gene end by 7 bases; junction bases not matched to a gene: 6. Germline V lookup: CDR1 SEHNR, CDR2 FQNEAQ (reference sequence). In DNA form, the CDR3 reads TGTGCCAGCAGCGGCGGGACAGGGCGGAATGAGCAGTTCTTC. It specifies CASSGGTGRNEQFF.

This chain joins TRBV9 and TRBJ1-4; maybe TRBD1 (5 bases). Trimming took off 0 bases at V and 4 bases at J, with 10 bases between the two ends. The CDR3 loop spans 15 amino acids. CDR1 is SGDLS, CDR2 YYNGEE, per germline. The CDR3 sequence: CASSVEDTDNEKLFF. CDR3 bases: TGTGCCAGCAGCGTAGAGGACACGGATAATGAAAAACTGTTTTTT.

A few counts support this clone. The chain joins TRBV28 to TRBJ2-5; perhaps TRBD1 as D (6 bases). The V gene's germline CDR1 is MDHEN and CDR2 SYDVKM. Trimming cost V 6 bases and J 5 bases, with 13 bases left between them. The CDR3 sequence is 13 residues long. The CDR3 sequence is CASRKNREETQYF. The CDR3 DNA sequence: TGTGCCAGCAGAAAAAACAGGGAGGAGACCCAGTACTTC.

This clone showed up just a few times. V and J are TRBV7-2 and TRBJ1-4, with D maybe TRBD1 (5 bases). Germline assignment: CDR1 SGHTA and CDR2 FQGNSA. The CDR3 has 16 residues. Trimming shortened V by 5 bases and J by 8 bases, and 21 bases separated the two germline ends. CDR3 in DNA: TGTGCCAGCAGCCTTGAAGGGGCTCTCCACGGGGAAAAACTGTTTTTT. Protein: CASSLEGALHGEKLFF.

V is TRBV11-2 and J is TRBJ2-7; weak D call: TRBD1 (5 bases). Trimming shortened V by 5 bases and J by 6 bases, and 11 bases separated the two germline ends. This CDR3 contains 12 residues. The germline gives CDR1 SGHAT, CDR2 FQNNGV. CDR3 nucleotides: TGTGCCAGCAGCAACCCTCAGGGCGAGCAGTACTTC. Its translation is CASSNPQGEQYF.

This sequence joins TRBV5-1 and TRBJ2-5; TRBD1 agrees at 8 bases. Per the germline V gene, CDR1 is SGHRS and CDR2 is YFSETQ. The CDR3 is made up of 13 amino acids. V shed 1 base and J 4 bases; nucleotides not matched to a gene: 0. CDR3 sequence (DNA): TGCGCCAGCAGCTTGACAGGGGGAGAGACCCAGTACTTC. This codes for CASSLTGGETQYF.

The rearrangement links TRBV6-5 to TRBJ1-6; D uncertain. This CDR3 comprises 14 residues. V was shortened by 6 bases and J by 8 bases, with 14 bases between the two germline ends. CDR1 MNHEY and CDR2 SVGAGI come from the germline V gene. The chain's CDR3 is CASRLGLGYSPLHF. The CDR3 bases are TGTGCCAGCAGACTAGGTTTGGGGTATTCACCCCTCCACTTT.

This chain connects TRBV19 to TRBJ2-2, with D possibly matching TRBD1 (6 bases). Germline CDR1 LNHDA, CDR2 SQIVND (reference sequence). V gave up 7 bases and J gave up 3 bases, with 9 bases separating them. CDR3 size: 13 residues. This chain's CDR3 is CASIDRYTGELFF. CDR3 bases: TGTGCCAGTATAGACAGGTACACCGGGGAGCTGTTTTTT.

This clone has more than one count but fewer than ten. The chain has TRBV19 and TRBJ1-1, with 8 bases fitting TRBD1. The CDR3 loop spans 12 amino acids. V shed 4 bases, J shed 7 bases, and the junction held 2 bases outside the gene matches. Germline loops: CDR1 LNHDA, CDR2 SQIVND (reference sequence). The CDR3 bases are TGTGCCAGTAGTACAACAGGGGGTGAAGCTTTCTTT. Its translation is CASSTTGGEAFF.

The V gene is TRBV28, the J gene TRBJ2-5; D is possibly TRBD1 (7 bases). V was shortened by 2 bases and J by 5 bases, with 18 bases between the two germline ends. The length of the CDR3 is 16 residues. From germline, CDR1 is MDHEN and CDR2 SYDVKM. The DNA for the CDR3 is TGTGCCAGCAGTTTAAGCAGGGGGGTTGTTGCGGAGACCCAGTACTTC. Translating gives CASSLSRGVVAETQYF. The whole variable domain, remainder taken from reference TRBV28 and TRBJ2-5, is DVKVTQSSRYLVKRTGEKVFLECVQDMDHENMFWYRQDPGLGLRLIYFSYDVKMKEKGDIPEGYSVSREKKERFSLILESASTNQTSMYLCASSLSRGVVAETQYFGPGTRLLVL.

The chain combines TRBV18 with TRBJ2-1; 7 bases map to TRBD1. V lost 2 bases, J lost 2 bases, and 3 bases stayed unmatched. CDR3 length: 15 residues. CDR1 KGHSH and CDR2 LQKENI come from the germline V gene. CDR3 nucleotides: TGTGCCAGCTCACCAGACAGGGTCGCCTACAATGAGCAGTTCTTC. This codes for CASSPDRVAYNEQFF. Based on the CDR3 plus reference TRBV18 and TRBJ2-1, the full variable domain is NAGVMQNPRHLVRRRGQEARLRCSPMKGHSHVYWYRQLPEEGLKFMVYLQKENIIDESGMPKERFSAEFPKEGPSILRIQQVVRGDSAAYFCASSPDRVAYNEQFFGPGTRLTVL.

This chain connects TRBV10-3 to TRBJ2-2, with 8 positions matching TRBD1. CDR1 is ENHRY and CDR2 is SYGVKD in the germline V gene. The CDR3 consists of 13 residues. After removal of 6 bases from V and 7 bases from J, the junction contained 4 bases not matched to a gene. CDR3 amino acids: CAIRGTGDGELFF. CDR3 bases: TGTGCCATCAGGGGGACAGGTGACGGGGAGCTGTTTTTT.

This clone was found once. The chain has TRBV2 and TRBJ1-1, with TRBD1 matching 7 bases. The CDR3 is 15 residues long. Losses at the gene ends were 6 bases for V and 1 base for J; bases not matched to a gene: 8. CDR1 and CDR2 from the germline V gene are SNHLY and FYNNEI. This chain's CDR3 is CASSRRDRQNTEAFF. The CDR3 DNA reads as TGTGCCAGCAGCCGCCGGGACAGACAGAACACTGAAGCTTTCTTT.

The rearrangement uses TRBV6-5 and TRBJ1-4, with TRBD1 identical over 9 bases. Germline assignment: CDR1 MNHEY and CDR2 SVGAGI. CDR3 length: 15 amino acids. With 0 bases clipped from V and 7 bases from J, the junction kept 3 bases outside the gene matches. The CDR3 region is CASSYSTGGGEKLFF. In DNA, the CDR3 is TGTGCCAGCAGTTACTCGACAGGGGGAGGTGAAAAACTGTTTTTT.

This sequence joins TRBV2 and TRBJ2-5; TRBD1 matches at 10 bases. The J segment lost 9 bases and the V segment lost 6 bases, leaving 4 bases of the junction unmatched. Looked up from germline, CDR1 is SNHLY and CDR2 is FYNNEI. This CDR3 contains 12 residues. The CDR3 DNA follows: TGTGCCAGCAGGGACAGGGGGAGTTCCCAGTACTTC. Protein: CASRDRGSSQYF.

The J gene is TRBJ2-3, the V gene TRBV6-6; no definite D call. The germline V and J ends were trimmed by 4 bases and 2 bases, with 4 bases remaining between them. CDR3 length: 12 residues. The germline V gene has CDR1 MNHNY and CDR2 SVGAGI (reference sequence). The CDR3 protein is CASSSHTDTQYF. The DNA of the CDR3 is TGTGCCAGCAGTTCCCACACAGATACGCAGTATTTT.

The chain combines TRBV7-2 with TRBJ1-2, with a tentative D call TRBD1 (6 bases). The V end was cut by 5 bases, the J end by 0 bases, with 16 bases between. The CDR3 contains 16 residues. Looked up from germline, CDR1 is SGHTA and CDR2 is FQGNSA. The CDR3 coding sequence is TGTGCCAGCAGCCCCCCGATACAGGGAACTAACTATGGCTACACCTTC. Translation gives CASSPPIQGTNYGYTF.

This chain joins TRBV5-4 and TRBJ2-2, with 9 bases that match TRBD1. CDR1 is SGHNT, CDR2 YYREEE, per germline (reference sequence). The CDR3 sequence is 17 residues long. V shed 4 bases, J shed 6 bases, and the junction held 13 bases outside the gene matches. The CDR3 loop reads CASSGTGFDRYSGELFF. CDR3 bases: TGTGCCAGCAGCGGGACAGGGTTTGACCGGTACTCCGGGGAGCTGTTTTTT.

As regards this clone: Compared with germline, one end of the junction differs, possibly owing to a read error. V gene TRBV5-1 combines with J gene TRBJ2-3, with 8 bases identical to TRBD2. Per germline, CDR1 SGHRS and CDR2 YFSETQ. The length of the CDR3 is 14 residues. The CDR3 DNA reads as TGCGCCCGCAGCCCGGGGGGGGGTAAAGATACGCAGTATTTT. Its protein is CARSPGGGKDTQYF.

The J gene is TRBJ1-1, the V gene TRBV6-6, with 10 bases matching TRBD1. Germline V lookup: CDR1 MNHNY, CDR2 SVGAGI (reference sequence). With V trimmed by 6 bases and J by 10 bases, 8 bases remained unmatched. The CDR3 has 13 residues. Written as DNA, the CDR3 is TGTGCCAGCAGCCAGGAGGGGGACAGGGGAGCTTTCTTT. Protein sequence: CASSQEGDRGAFF.

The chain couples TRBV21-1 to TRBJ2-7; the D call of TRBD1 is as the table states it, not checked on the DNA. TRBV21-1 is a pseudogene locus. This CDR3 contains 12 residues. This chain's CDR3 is CASPDIAYEQYF. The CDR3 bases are TGTGCCAGCCCCGACATAGCCTACGAGCAGTACTTC.

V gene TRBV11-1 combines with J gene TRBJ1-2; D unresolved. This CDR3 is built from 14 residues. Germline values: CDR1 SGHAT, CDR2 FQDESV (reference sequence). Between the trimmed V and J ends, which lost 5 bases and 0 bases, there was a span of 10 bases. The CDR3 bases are TGTGCCAGCAGCCGCGCTTCTACTAACTATGGCTACACCTTC. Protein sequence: CASSRASTNYGYTF.

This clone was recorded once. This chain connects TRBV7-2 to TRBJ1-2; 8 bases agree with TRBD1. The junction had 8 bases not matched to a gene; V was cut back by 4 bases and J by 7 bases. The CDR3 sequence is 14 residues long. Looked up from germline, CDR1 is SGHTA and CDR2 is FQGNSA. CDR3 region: CASSWEGTGSGYTF. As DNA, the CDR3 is TGTGCCAGCAGCTGGGAAGGGACAGGATCTGGCTACACCTTC.